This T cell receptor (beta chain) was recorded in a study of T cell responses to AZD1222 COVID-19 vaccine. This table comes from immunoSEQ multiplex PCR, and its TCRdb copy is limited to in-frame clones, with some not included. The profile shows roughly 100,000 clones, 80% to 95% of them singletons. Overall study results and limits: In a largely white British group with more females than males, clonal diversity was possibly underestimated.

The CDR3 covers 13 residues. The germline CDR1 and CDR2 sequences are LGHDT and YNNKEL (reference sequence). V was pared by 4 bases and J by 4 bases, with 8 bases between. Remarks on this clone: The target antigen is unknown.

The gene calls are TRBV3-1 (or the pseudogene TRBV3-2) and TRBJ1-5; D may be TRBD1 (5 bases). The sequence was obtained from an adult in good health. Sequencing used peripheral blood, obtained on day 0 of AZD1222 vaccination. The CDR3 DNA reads TGTGCCAGCAGCCGTGGGGGGAATCAGCCCCAGCATTTT. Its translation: CASSRGGNQPQHF.